One T cell receptor beta chain is described in this entry. Its specific antigen is unknown. No quality values exist for individual bases; no much larger clone is one base distant. The sequencing machine was an Illumina NovaSeq 6000. Using 5'RACE with constant-segment primers, TCRalpha and TCRbeta cDNA libraries were constructed, with sample barcodes and unique molecular identifiers added in the process. Trizol reagent was used to extract RNA from every sample. Amplification of the libraries took two PCR steps, and the second step added a second sample barcode plus Illumina TruSeq adapters. Libraries were sequenced on an Illumina NovaSeq with 2 x 150 bp paired-end reads. In the paper's pipeline: With migec v1.2.7, reads were demultiplexed and then collapsed into UMI-guided consensus sequences. Using mixcr v2.1.11, UMI consensuses were aligned to TRA and TRB V and J templates and then assembled into clonotypes. A clonotype was counted as expanded or contracted only when both edgeR and NoisET called the clonotype significant, with the noise models trained on biological replicates. For edgeR calls, the thresholds were a false discovery rate-adjusted p below 0.01 and a log2 fold-change of 1. PCA with hierarchical clustering of max-normalized trajectories of the 1000 most abundant clonotypes was used as exploratory dynamics analysis. The CD4 or CD8 phenotype of responding clones was assigned using the separately sequenced CD4+ and CD8+ repertoires. TCRdb trimmed public reads at Q25 via fastp, called clones via MiXCR and kept in-frame beta chains. All rows with the same CDR3 protein become a single entry with the most common DNA and genes. TCRdb, not the original authors, processed these V and J calls. The sample yields 350,000 to 550,000 distinct CDR3 sequences; about a sixth were counted once. The ten largest clonotypes hold roughly 21% of the sample.

The sample belongs to a study of T-cell memory formation after mild COVID-19 (dated by TCRdb to 2020 to 2022). Regarding the complete study: TCR sequence clusters from the two donors were found to be largely donor specific. Two young, previously healthy adult volunteers, one female and one male, were included in the cohort. In a couple of donors, T-cell clones that expanded and contracted after mild COVID-19 were tracked by sequencing TCRalpha and TCRbeta repertoires over time. The full study reports these points: Balanced CD4/CD8 phenotypes were observed for clones contracting from day 15 to 85, whereas a bias towards CD4+ was observed for a second wave of clones expanding from day 15 to 37. The detection of some responding clones in pre-infection memory suggests that pre-existing cross-reactive memory T cells joined the SARS-CoV-2 response. Only a couple of mild cases were covered by the study, and larger cohorts that include severe cases with pre-infection samples were considered necessary. SARS-CoV-2 specificity was not confirmed for the second-wave clones peaking on day 37. Contracting CD4+ clones were found mainly in CM and EM memory subsets, while CD8+ clones were enriched in EMRA.

Ficoll-Paque density gradient centrifugation was used to isolate PBMCs. V drops 4 bases and J drops 5 bases, leaving 18 bases in between. Taken from cysteine to phenylalanine, the CDR3 has 15 residues. Just the 45-base CDR3 DNA is kept, in frame starting at base 1. According to the germline V gene, CDR1 reads SGHRS and CDR2 reads YFSETQ. This receptor chain uses TRBV5-1 and TRBJ2-5; TRBD2 is a weak D gene call, 6 bases matching. The receptor was isolated from a man aged 18 to 29 who had mild COVID-19 (a few samples of this study predate the infection). The sample titles of this study are shuffled in the database, so cell type and time point are left out; the donor was told from shared clones. Material: PBMCs or a T cell subset sorted from them (not recorded which). The nucleotides are TGCGCCAGCAGCGAAACCGGGACGGAGGGGGAGACCCAGTACTTC. It translates as CASSETGTEGETQYF.